This TCR beta chain was observed in a study of cytomegalovirus exposure and HLA in healthy donors. Study-level information: Earlier sequencing of some 180 million T cells yielded nearly 120 million unique TCR beta sequences.

The CDR3 is 14 amino acids. The ends lost 6 bases at V and 2 bases at J; junction bases unmatched: 2. Germline V lookup: CDR1 SGHTA, CDR2 FQGNSA. PCR involved 60 Vbeta and 13 Jbeta primers. Assay: immunoSEQ multiplex PCR; the TCRdb copy retains only in-frame clones and omits some. The data hold 100,000 or so clones, with about three quarters observed a single time. As regards this clone: The antigen is not known.

Whole-study findings and limits: Per a prior analysis, the majority of TCR beta V segments were productive roughly 87% or roughly 30% of the time. Later analysis identified several of the most significant clusters that appeared linked to common viral pathogens.

This TCR came from a woman between 35 and 50 years old in good health and CMV-seropositive. Sequenced: PBMCs. The V call is TRBV7-2, the J call TRBJ2-3; 10 nucleotides line up with TRBD2. The CDR3 DNA sequence: TGTGCCAGCAGTCTAGCGGGAGCCACAGATACGCAGTATTTT. Translating gives CASSLAGATDTQYF.